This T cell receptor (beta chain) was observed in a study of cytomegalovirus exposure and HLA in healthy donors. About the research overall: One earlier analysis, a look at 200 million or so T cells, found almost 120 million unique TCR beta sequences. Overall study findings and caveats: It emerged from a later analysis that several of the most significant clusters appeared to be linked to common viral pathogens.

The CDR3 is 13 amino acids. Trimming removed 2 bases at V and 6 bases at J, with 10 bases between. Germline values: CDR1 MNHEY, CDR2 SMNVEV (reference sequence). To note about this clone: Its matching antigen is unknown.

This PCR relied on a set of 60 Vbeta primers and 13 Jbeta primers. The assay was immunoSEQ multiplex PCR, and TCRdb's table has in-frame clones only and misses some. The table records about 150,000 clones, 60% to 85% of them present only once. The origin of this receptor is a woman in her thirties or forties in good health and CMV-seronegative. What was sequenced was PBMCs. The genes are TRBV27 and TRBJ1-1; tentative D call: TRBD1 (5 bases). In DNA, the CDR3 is TGTGCCAGCAGTTTAGGGGGGGTACCTGAAGCTTTCTTT. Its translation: CASSLGGVPEAFF.